One TCR beta chain is described in this entry. What it recognizes is unknown. This sample was taken from a study of CD8 T cells in ankylosing spondylitis. Quantitative 5'-RACE with molecular barcodes produced the TCR beta libraries. TCRdb recomputed calls from the 5' RACE reads with MiXCR, one row per CDR3 protein. The table includes 200,000 to 250,000 distinct CDR3 sequences, roughly 10% detected once. Notes on the study in general: A number of the motif variants had already been described in reactive arthritis synovial fluid and blood. Disease-associated clonotypes exhibited CD8+ identity and were relatively infrequent in peripheral blood.

This CDR3 region has 13 residues. The V and J ends lost 10 bases and 1 base respectively, with 13 bases between them. Germline loops: CDR1 MNHNY, CDR2 SVGAGI (reference sequence). The V call is TRBV6-6, the J call TRBJ1-1; D uncertain. The material sequenced was blood, either unsorted or a sorted T cell fraction (not recorded which). This clonotype was sampled from a male donor with ankylosing spondylitis or in good health (not recorded which). This CDR3 is CATSLWENTEAFF. CDR3 in DNA: TGTGCCACTTCCCTCTGGGAGAACACTGAAGCTTTCTTT.